A single sample is the source of the 4 T cell receptor beta chains below, sequenced in a study of post-analysis software for immune sequencing data. No antigen has been identified for these receptors. The study, taken as a whole, reports: TRBV segments more frequent in patients than in controls numbered several and included TRBV5-6, TRBV5-1 and TRBV20-1.

Presence of unique molecular identifiers characterized the TCR beta cDNA libraries. TCRdb redid the calling of the PCR reads with MiXCR, one entry per CDR3 protein. The table lists hundreds of thousands of distinct CDR3 sequences, around 53% of them singletons. The sequenced material came from blood. The receptors derive from a girl between 10 and 17 years old with multiple sclerosis.

This sequence joins TRBV12-3 or TRBV12-4 and TRBJ2-1, with no clear D. V lost 0 bases and J lost 7, with 7 bases in between. This CDR3 is built from 13 residues. Here the CDR3 reads CASSLAQSNEQFF. CDR3 DNA sequence: TGTGCCAGCAGTTTAGCGCAGAGTAATGAGCAGTTCTTC.

The chain links TRBV3-1 to TRBJ2-7, with TRBD2 matching over 8 bases. J was trimmed by 2 bases and V by 1 base; bases with no gene match: 10. From germline, CDR1 is LGHDT and CDR2 YNNKEL (reference sequence). The CDR3 is 17 amino acids. CDR3 loop: CASSQGVPVAGTYEQYF. CDR3 nucleotides: TGTGCCAGCAGCCAAGGAGTCCCGGTAGCGGGGACCTACGAGCAGTACTTC.

This clonotype was seen more than once but under ten times. This rearrangement joins TRBV28 to TRBJ1-2; D is perhaps TRBD1 (6 bases). The length of the CDR3 is 16 residues. Germline V CDR1 and CDR2: MDHEN, SYDVKM. V gave up 1 base and J gave up 1 base, with 13 bases separating them. CDR3: CASSLLGQQRNYGYTF. In nucleotides, the CDR3 is TGTGCCAGCAGTTTATTGGGACAACAGCGTAACTATGGCTACACCTTC.

J is TRBJ2-3 and V is TRBV12-3 or TRBV12-4; 10 nucleotides line up with TRBD2. The ends lost 5 bases at V and 5 bases at J; junction bases unmatched: 10. This CDR3 contains 16 residues. As DNA, the CDR3 is TGTGCCAGCAGTGCAAGGAGCGGGGGGGAAGGAGATACGCAGTATTTT. It translates to CASSARSGGEGDTQYF.